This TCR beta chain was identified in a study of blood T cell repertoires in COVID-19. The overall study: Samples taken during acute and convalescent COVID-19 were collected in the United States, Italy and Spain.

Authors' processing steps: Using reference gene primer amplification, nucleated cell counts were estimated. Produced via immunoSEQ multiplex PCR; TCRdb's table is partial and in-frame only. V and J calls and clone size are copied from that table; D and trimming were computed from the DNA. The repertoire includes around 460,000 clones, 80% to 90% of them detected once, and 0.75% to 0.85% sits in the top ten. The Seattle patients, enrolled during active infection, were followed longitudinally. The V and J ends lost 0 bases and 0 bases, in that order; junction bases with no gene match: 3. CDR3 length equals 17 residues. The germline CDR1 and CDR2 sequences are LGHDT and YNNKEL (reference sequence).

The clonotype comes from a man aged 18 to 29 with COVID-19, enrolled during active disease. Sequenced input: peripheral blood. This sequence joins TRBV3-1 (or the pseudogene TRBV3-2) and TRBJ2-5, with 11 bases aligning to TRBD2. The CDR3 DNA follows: TGTGCCAGCAGCCAAGAGGCTAGCGGGGGGTACCAAGAGACCCAGTACTTC. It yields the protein CASSQEASGGYQETQYF.